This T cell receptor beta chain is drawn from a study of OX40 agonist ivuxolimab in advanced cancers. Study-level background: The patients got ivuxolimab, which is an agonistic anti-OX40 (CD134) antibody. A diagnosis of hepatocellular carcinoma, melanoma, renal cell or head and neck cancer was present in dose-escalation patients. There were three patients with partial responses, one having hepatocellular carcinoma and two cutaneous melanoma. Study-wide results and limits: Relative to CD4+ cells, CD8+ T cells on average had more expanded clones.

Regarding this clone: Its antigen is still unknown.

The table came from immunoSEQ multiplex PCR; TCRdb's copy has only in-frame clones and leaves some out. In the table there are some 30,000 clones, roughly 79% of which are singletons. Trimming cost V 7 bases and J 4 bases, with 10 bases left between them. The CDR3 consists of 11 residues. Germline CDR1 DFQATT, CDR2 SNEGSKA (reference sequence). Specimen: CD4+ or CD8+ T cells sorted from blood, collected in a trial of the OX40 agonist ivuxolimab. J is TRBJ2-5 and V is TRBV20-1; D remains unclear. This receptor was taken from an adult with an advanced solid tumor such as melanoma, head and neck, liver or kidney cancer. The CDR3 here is CSVSDRETQYF. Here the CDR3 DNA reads TGCAGTGTGTCCGATCGAGAGACCCAGTACTTC.